This is a list of T cell receptor beta chains from one sample in a study of blood T cell repertoires in COVID-19. Clones were sequenced by immunoSEQ multiplex PCR, and TCRdb holds only the in-frame ones, with some missing. The top ten clones hold roughly 1.2% of a sample with 380,000 or so clones, roughly 90% of them seen once. The material sequenced was peripheral blood. The receptors originated from a man aged 40-49 years with acute or convalescent COVID-19. CDR3s include the opening cysteine and the closing phenylalanine or tryptophan. Each record gives: J gene, D gene, V gene, clone size, CDR3 protein, CDR3 DNA. The D gene is left open where the match is weak. Clone size is not always given. Where it is, it says once, few, many or a class for expanded clones.

TRBJ2-1,-,TRBV11-2,many,CASSLGPPGRLGNEQFF,TGTGCCAGCAGCTTGGGCCCCCCGGGGAGGTTGGGGAATGAGCAGTTCTTC
TRBJ2-2,-,TRBV3-1/TRBV3-2,few,CASSQGQQNTGELFF,TGTGCCAGCAGCCAAGGACAGCAAAACACCGGGGAGCTGTTTTTT
TRBJ1-5,TRBD1,TRBV19,-,CASSMGPRTGSNQPQHF,TGTGCCAGTAGTATGGGACCCCGGACAGGGAGCAATCAGCCCCAGCATTTT
TRBJ2-3,TRBD2,TRBV6-5,-,CASSSGLAGVTDTQYF,TGTGCCAGCAGTTCCGGACTAGCGGGGGTCACAGATACGCAGTATTTT
TRBJ2-7,TRBD1,TRBV28,-,CASSRWTGGSYEQYF,TGTGCCAGCAGTCGTTGGACAGGGGGCTCATACGAGCAGTACTTC
TRBJ2-1,TRBD2,TRBV13,-,CASSPRGGPLYNEQFF,TGTGCCAGCAGCCCCCGGGGGGGGCCCCTATACAATGAGCAGTTCTTC
TRBJ1-4,TRBD1,TRBV19,-,CASSIGTANEKLFF,TGTGCCAGTAGTATCGGGACAGCTAATGAAAAACTGTTTTTT
TRBJ1-1,-,TRBV11-2,-,CASSPVGGTRAFF,TGTGCCAGCAGCCCCGTAGGAGGGACCAGGGCTTTCTTT
TRBJ2-5,-,TRBV5-1,-,CASSFQSSGAVTQYF,TGCGCCAGCAGCTTTCAATCCAGCGGTGCGGTGACCCAGTACTTC
TRBJ1-2,TRBD1,TRBV12-5,-,CASGLPTTGIYGYTF,TGTGCTAGTGGTTTGCCGACGACAGGGATCTATGGCTACACCTTC
TRBJ1-6,TRBD1,TRBV12-5,-,CASGSPPGQVVLSPLHF,TGTGCTAGTGGTTCTCCCCCGGGACAGGTGGTTCTATCACCCCTCCACTTT
TRBJ2-5,-,TRBV5-6,-,CASSLAIGGRETQYF,TGTGCCAGCAGCTTGGCCATCGGGGGTAGAGAGACCCAGTACTTC
TRBJ1-1,-,TRBV5-8,-,CASSLQQMNTEAFF,TGTGCCAGCAGCTTACAGCAAATGAACACTGAAGCTTTCTTT
TRBJ2-1,-,TRBV3-1/TRBV3-2,-,CASSPGRLGNEQFF,TGTGCCAGCTCCCCGGGAAGGCTAGGCAATGAGCAGTTCTTC
TRBJ2-1,-,TRBV18,-,CASSPLAGESRNEQFF,TGTGCCAGCTCACCACTAGCCGGGGAAAGTCGCAATGAGCAGTTCTTC
TRBJ2-3,TRBD1,TRBV18,once,CASSPSGQGGADTQYF,TGTGCCAGCTCACCTTCCGGACAGGGCGGAGCAGATACGCAGTATTTT
TRBJ1-5,TRBD1,TRBV20-1,-,CSASEGQGGNQPQHF,TGCAGTGCTAGTGAGGGACAGGGAGGCAATCAGCCCCAGCATTTT
TRBJ1-2,-,TRBV7-3,-,CASSLGLGGGYTF,TGTGCCAGCAGCTTAGGTTTAGGCGGTGGCTACACCTTC
TRBJ2-1,-,TRBV28,-,CASSRPPSSYNEQFF,TGTGCCAGCTCGAGACCGCCTAGCTCCTACAATGAGCAGTTCTTC
TRBJ1-5,-,TRBV5-4,-,CASSLGMDQPQHF,TGTGCCAGCAGCCTCGGGATGGATCAGCCCCAGCATTTT
TRBJ1-1,-,TRBV6-1,-,CASSEGTLIDTEAFF,TGTGCCAGCAGTGAAGGGACATTGATCGACACTGAAGCTTTCTTT
TRBJ1-1,TRBD1,TRBV9,-,CASSTSGGSTEAFF,TGTGCCAGCAGCACATCAGGGGGTAGTACTGAAGCTTTCTTT
TRBJ1-3,-,TRBV5-1,-,CASSSLTGNTIYF,TGCGCCAGCAGCTCCTTGACAGGAAACACCATATATTTT
TRBJ1-2,-,TRBV30,-,CAWSRRTRYGYTF,TGTGCCTGGAGTCGCCGGACACGGTATGGCTACACCTTC
TRBJ1-2,-,TRBV29-1,-,CSAYDGSYYGYTF,TGCAGCGCCTACGATGGGAGTTACTATGGCTACACCTTC
TRBJ2-7,-,TRBV27,-,CASWGTSYEQYF,TGTGCCAGCTGGGGGACAAGCTACGAGCAGTACTTC
TRBJ2-7,-,TRBV7-8,few,CASSFGKQDYYEQYF,TGTGCCAGCAGCTTCGGGAAACAAGACTACTACGAGCAGTACTTC